This record concerns one TCR beta chain sequence. Its antigen is not known. 13 Jbeta primers and 60 Vbeta primers were used for the PCR. Sequencing was performed with immunoSEQ multiplex PCR; in TCRdb, only in-frame clones are kept and a portion is missing. Among fewer than 120,000 clones, more than 70% were seen once, and the ten largest hold around 2.9%. The data were taken from a study of cytomegalovirus exposure and HLA in healthy donors. General study results and limits: It has been reported that TCR beta sequences accurately predicted the HLA-A and HLA-B alleles of most subjects.

The germline V gene has CDR1 SNHLY and CDR2 FYNNEI. V lost 2 bases and J 5 bases, leaving 9 bases between the germline ends. The CDR3 length is 13 residues. Donors were nominally healthy when sampled, though unrecorded immune exposures were likely. The receptor was derived from a woman in her fifties or sixties in good health and CMV-seropositive. Sequenced sample: PBMCs. The chain employs TRBV2 and TRBJ1-2; D uncertain. The CDR3 reads CASSELSVYGYTF. DNA for the CDR3: TGTGCCAGCAGTGAATTGAGTGTTTATGGCTACACCTTC.